This T cell receptor beta chain was found in a study of early T cells in non-severe SARS-CoV-2 infection. General study points: Matching against VDJdb likely underestimated virus-specific expansions, favoring anti-spike CD8.

The library protocol tagged individual cDNA molecules with unique molecular identifiers. TCRdb processed the 5' RACE reads anew with MiXCR; each CDR3 protein has one entry. This sample yields about 83,000 distinct CDR3 sequences, of which more than 9% are seen a single time; 8% to 10% belongs to the top ten. This clonotype was recorded a few times. The antigen is unknown. The TCR sequence derives from an adult who was a healthcare worker with PCR-confirmed SARS-CoV-2 infection or an uninfected control (not recorded which). The specimen comprised whole blood, sampled at baseline.

The CDR3 sequence: CASSFTSGRRETQYF. CDR3 DNA sequence: TGTGCCAGCAGCTTTACAAGCGGGAGGAGGGAGACCCAGTACTTC. The chain has TRBV7-6 and TRBJ2-5; 9 nucleotides line up with TRBD2. The CDR3 is 15 amino acids. V gave up 3 bases and J gave up 5 bases; unmatched junction bases: 7. Germline values: CDR1 SGHVS, CDR2 FNYEAQ.